These 25 T cell receptor beta chains were all obtained from the same sample, sequenced in a study of regulatory T cells in long-lasting Graves disease. The TCR beta library used iRepertoire HTBI primers with Arm-PCR amplification of CDR3. TCRdb reprocessed the multiplex PCR reads via MiXCR and lists one record per CDR3 protein. Among 450,000 to 600,000 distinct CDR3 sequences listed, roughly 13% were seen once. Time point reported: newly diagnosed GD, antithyroid drugs for less than 3 months. Isolated PBMC RNA provided the starting material for the TCR library. In addition, the sample was reused for a study of T cells in Graves' hyperthyroidism and ophthalmopathy.

This specimen consisted of peripheral blood mononuclear cells (PBMCs), obtained at new diagnosis, from a patient treated with antithyroid drugs. These receptors were taken from a man aged 25-45 years with Graves disease.

In this sample, this clonotype turned up many times. This chain links TRBV12-3 or TRBV12-4 with TRBJ2-3; 8 bases agree with TRBD1. The CDR3 covers 15 residues. V gave up 6 bases and J gave up 4 bases; unmatched junction bases: 9. The CDR3 sequence: CASRHRQGIADTQYF. Written as DNA, the CDR3 is TGTGCCAGCAGACACCGACAGGGGATCGCAGATACGCAGTATTTT.

For this clonotype: Being one base from a much bigger clone, this may be a read error. The chain is built from TRBV24-1 and TRBJ2-1; 9 bases line up with TRBD2. V was pared by 4 bases and J by 8 bases, with 11 bases of the junction left unmatched. The CDR3 is 16 amino acids. CDR1 KGHDR and CDR2 SFDVKD come from the germline V gene. CDR3 DNA: TGTGCCACCAGTGAGCGACTAGCGGAAGGTTTCGATGAGCAGTTCTTC. Protein sequence: CATSERLAEGFDEQFF.

This clonotype occurred many times. V is TRBV29-1 and J is TRBJ1-1, with D perhaps TRBD1 (5 bases). CDR3 length equals 13 residues. Trimming removed 3 bases at V and 1 base at J, with 9 bases between. The germline gives CDR1 SQVTM, CDR2 ANQGSEA. CDR3 loop: CSVEKGQNTEAFF. DNA of the CDR3: TGCAGCGTTGAGAAGGGGCAGAACACTGAAGCTTTCTTT. The whole variable domain, remainder taken from reference TRBV29-1 and TRBJ1-1, is SAVISQKPSRDICQRGTSLTIQCQVDSQVTMMFWYRQQPGQSLTLIATANQGSEATYESGFVIDKFPISRPNLTFSTLTVSNMSPEDSSIYLCSVEKGQNTEAFFGQGTRLTVV.

The rearrangement joins TRBV7-8 to TRBJ1-4; 7 bases line up with TRBD1. Germline V gene sequence: CDR1 SGHVS, CDR2 FQNEAQ. The CDR3 runs 14 residues. The V segment lost 5 bases and the J segment 8 bases; nucleotides outside the gene matches: 8. This CDR3 is CASSTYGQAEKLFF. The CDR3 DNA sequence: TGTGCCAGCAGCACTTACGGACAGGCGGAAAAACTGTTTTTT.

This clonotype was recorded a few times. The chain has TRBV15 and TRBJ2-7, with TRBD2 identical over 12 bases. J gave up 1 base and V 5 bases, and 3 bases lay outside the gene matches. The V gene's germline CDR1 is LNHNV and CDR2 YYDKDF (reference sequence). CDR3 length: 15 residues. CDR3 DNA: TGTGCCACCAGCGGGACTAGCGGGTCTTCCTACGAGCAGTACTTC. Its protein product is CATSGTSGSSYEQYF.

This clonotype appeared many times. This rearrangement joins TRBV7-2 to TRBJ2-7; a weak D match, TRBD2 (5 bases). The CDR3 consists of 13 residues. CDR1 and CDR2 (germline): SGHTA, FQGNSA. V gave up 3 bases and J gave up 0 bases, with 6 bases separating them. The CDR3 protein is CASSFRDSYEQYF. Here the CDR3 DNA reads TGTGCCAGCAGCTTTCGGGACTCCTACGAGCAGTACTTC.

At least ten counts were recorded for this clonotype. This chain connects TRBV10-2 to TRBJ1-6; D unresolved. The V gene's germline CDR1 is WSHSY and CDR2 SAAADI. V lost 2 bases, J lost 13 bases, and 18 bases lay in between. CDR3 length: 15 amino acids. The DNA of the CDR3 is TGCGCCAGCAGTGAGCATTTGCTGGGTTCAGCGCCCCTCCACTTT. This encodes CASSEHLLGSAPLHF.

Many counts were recorded for this clonotype. The gene calls are TRBV20-1 and TRBJ2-3, with D uncertain. Germline V CDR1 and CDR2: DFQATT, SNEGSKA (reference sequence). Trimming shortened V by 1 base and J by 4 bases, and 9 bases separated the two germline ends. The CDR3 consists of 13 residues. CDR3 in DNA: TGCAGTGCTAGAGCCCTCTGGCCAGATACGCAGTATTTT. Translation gives CSARALWPDTQYF.

This clonotype was seen many times. The rearrangement joins TRBV6-1 to TRBJ1-5; D remains ambiguous. Germline V lookup: CDR1 MNHNS, CDR2 SASEGT. Trimming removed 1 base from V and 1 base from J, with 11 bases in between. This CDR3 contains 16 residues. CDR3 amino acids: CASSEVGTRSNQPQHF. CDR3 sequence (DNA): TGTGCCAGCAGTGAAGTTGGAACGAGGAGCAATCAGCCCCAGCATTTT.

This clonotype was recorded at least ten times. The V gene is TRBV3-1, the J gene TRBJ2-1; D is undetermined. The J call may be in error: the DNA end matches TRBJ2-5 better. Germline V CDR1 and CDR2: LGHDT, YNNKEL (reference sequence). The CDR3 loop spans 15 amino acids. The CDR3 spells CASSQEGGVQETQYF. In DNA form, the CDR3 reads TGTGCCAGCAGCCAAGAAGGCGGAGTCCAAGAGACCCAGTACTTC.

This clonotype was seen at least ten times. The chain has TRBV15 and TRBJ2-2; D tentatively fits TRBD1 or TRBD2 (5 bases each). The CDR3 covers 19 residues. Trimming took off 3 bases at V and 1 base at J, with 21 bases between the two ends. In germline, CDR1 is LNHNV, CDR2 YYDKDF (reference sequence). The CDR3 bases are TGTGCCACCAGCAGGGGCTGGGGGACCGGATGGAAGAACACCGGGGAGCTGTTTTTT. Protein: CATSRGWGTGWKNTGELFF.

Details on this clonotype: This sequence may be a read error, since a much larger clone differs from it by one base. The V gene is TRBV6-2 or TRBV6-3, the J gene TRBJ2-7; possible D gene TRBD1, 7 bases. Germline assignment: CDR1 MNHEY and CDR2 SVGEGT. V was trimmed by 5 bases and J by 5 bases, leaving 16 bases between them. The CDR3 extends over 14 amino acids. The CDR3 coding sequence is TGTGCCAGCAGTACGGGGGACAGCGGGCACGAGCAGTACTTC. It yields the protein CASSTGDSGHEQYF.

Ten or more counts support this clonotype. This chain uses TRBV30 with TRBJ2-4; D remains unclear. Looked up from germline, CDR1 is GTSNPN and CDR2 is SVGIG (reference sequence). The V and J ends lost 6 bases and 0 bases respectively, with 6 bases between them. The CDR3 is 12 residues long. The CDR3 DNA reads TGTGCCTGCATACTAGCCAAAAACATTCAGTACTTC. It is translated as CACILAKNIQYF.

The sample holds many counts of this clonotype. The rearrangement links TRBV28 to TRBJ2-7; unclear D gene. The V end lost 8 bases, the J end lost 2 bases, and 10 bases lay between the germline ends. The CDR3 is 12 amino acids. The germline V gene encodes CDR1 MDHEN and CDR2 SYDVKM. The CDR3 loop reads CASHAGAYEQYF. For the CDR3, the DNA is TGTGCCAGCCACGCAGGAGCCTACGAGCAGTACTTC.

This clonotype has ten or more counts. The rearrangement uses TRBV10-3 and TRBJ1-6; 12 bases are shared with TRBD1. Per the germline V gene, CDR1 is ENHRY and CDR2 is SYGVKD. The trim removed 3 bases at V and 7 bases at J, leaving 4 bases unmatched. The CDR3 totals 16 residues. Here the CDR3 DNA reads TGTGCCATCAGTGACCCGGGACAGGGGGCGAATTCACCCCTCCACTTT. Amino acids: CAISDPGQGANSPLHF.

This clonotype was detected only a few times. The chain carries TRBV30 and TRBJ2-2; no reliable D call. Germline values: CDR1 GTSNPN, CDR2 SVGIG (reference sequence). There are 13 residues in the CDR3. Deletions cut 1 base from V and 2 bases from J, with 5 bases between. The CDR3, as DNA: TGTGCCTGGAGTGCCCCCAACACCGGGGAGCTGTTTTTT. The encoded protein is CAWSAPNTGELFF.

A few counts support this clonotype. This chain links TRBV19 with TRBJ2-1, with D perhaps being TRBD1 or TRBD2 (7 bases each). Deletions cut 6 bases from V and 0 bases from J, with 18 bases between. CDR1 is LNHDA, CDR2 SQIVND, per germline (reference sequence). The CDR3 sequence is 17 residues long. The CDR3 region is CASSRGGGISSYNEQFF. The CDR3 bases are TGTGCCAGTAGCAGGGGGGGCGGGATTAGCTCCTACAATGAGCAGTTCTTC.

This clonotype came up many times. V usage is TRBV2 and J usage is TRBJ2-2; 10 bases line up with TRBD2. The CDR3 runs 19 residues. Per germline, CDR1 SNHLY and CDR2 FYNNEI. The J segment lost 1 base and the V segment lost 4 bases, leaving 12 bases of the junction unmatched. DNA of the CDR3: TGTGCCAGCAGTGCATCGCTAGCGGGAGAGGCCCTGAACACCGGGGAGCTGTTTTTT. Translated, it gives CASSASLAGEALNTGELFF.

At least ten counts were recorded for this clonotype. V usage is TRBV20-1 and J usage is TRBJ1-1; no definite D call. The germline V gene encodes CDR1 DFQATT and CDR2 SNEGSKA (reference sequence). The CDR3 length is 14 residues. V gave up 4 bases and J gave up 1 base, with 13 bases separating them. This chain's CDR3 is CSATNRIGNTEAFF. CDR3 coding DNA: TGCAGTGCTACTAACAGAATAGGGAACACTGAAGCTTTCTTT.

The table lists this clonotype with many counts. The gene calls are TRBV7-3 and TRBJ2-1; D might be TRBD2 (6 bases). This CDR3 spans 13 amino acids. V lost 7 bases to trimming and J lost 6 bases, with 13 bases between them. The germline CDR1 and CDR2 sequences are SGHTA and FQGTGA. CDR3 sequence (DNA): TGTGCCAGCACCATAGGAGGGTCCAATGAGCAGTTCTTC. Its protein is CASTIGGSNEQFF.

In its sample, this clonotype was seen many times. The V gene is TRBV6-1, the J gene TRBJ2-3; D may match TRBD1 or TRBD2 (5 bases each). CDR3 length: 14 amino acids. The germline gives CDR1 MNHNS, CDR2 SASEGT. V was cut by 5 bases and J by 2 bases, with 11 bases left in between. DNA for the CDR3: TGTGCCAGCAGTCGGGACCACTACACAGATACGCAGTATTTT. Its protein is CASSRDHYTDTQYF.

In this sample, this clonotype turned up many times. J is TRBJ2-3 and V is TRBV20-1; 11 bases fit TRBD2. Per the germline V gene, CDR1 is DFQATT and CDR2 is SNEGSKA (reference sequence). Trimming cost V 2 bases and J 4 bases; bases outside gene matches: 5. The CDR3 consists of 15 residues. The CDR3 loop is CSARSLAGVSDTQYF. Here the CDR3 DNA reads TGCAGTGCTAGATCACTAGCGGGAGTATCAGATACGCAGTATTTT.

This clonotype occurred many times. The rearrangement uses TRBV3-1 and TRBJ2-7; TRBD2 matches at 8 bases. V was pared by 7 bases and J by 6 bases, with 14 bases of the junction left unmatched. The germline V gene has CDR1 LGHDT and CDR2 YNNKEL (reference sequence). This CDR3 comprises 15 residues. CDR3 region: CASTARALGGAEQYF. CDR3 nucleotide sequence: TGTGCCAGCACTGCGAGGGCCCTCGGGGGGGCCGAGCAGTACTTC.

This clonotype was observed many times. CDR3 amino acids: CASSLTQGFNQPQHF. The CDR3 DNA follows: TGTGCCAGCAGTTTAACCCAGGGTTTTAACCAGCCCCAGCATTTT. The chain combines TRBV2 with TRBJ1-5; maybe TRBD1 (5 bases). The germline V gene encodes CDR1 SNHLY and CDR2 FYNNEI. V lost 5 bases and J 7 bases, leaving 18 bases between the germline ends. This CDR3 is built from 15 residues.

The chain combines TRBV5-1 with TRBJ2-3, with D unresolved. The germline V and J ends were trimmed by 4 bases and 8 bases, with 23 bases remaining between them. This CDR3 has 16 residues. The germline CDR1 and CDR2 sequences are SGHRS and YFSETQ. The CDR3 loop reads CASSPKSRNDQATQYF. For the CDR3, the DNA is TGCGCCAGCAGCCCCAAATCACGTAACGACCAGGCTACGCAGTATTTT. The complete variable domain, with remaining parts taken from reference TRBV5-1 and TRBJ2-3, reads KAGVTQTPRYLIKTRGQQVTLSCSPISGHRSVSWYQQTPGQGLQFLFEYFSETQRNKGNFPGRFSGRQFSNSRSEMNVSTLELGDSALYLCASSPKSRNDQATQYFGPGTRLTVL.